One and the same sample provided the 25 T cell receptor beta chains below, sequenced in a study of OX40 agonist ivuxolimab in advanced cancers. The repertoire was sequenced with immunoSEQ multiplex PCR; TCRdb's copy has only in-frame clones and lacks some. Of about 43,000 clones in the sample, approximately 91% are singletons; the top ten hold 15% to 20%. Material: CD4+ or CD8+ T cells sorted from blood, obtained in a trial of the OX40 agonist ivuxolimab. Receptor source: an adult with an advanced solid tumor such as melanoma, head and neck, liver or kidney cancer.

This clone was counted once. V is TRBV29-1 and J is TRBJ2-1; D unclear. Germline V lookup: CDR1 SQVTM, CDR2 ANQGSEA. The CDR3 runs 12 residues. This CDR3 is CQALVDRNEQFF. The CDR3 DNA reads as TGCCAAGCCCTCGTGGACCGCAATGAGCAGTTCTTC.

V is TRBV7-6 and J is TRBJ2-7; D possibly corresponds to TRBD1 (6 bases). V lost 4 bases, J lost 2 bases, and 12 bases lay in between. The CDR3 is made up of 14 amino acids. CDR1 and CDR2 (germline): SGHVS, FNYEAQ. For the CDR3, the DNA is TGTGCCAGCAGCTCTCGACAGGCCCCCTACGAGCAGTACTTC. Its translation is CASSSRQAPYEQYF.

Only one count was recorded for this clone. The rearrangement joins TRBV10-2 to TRBJ2-2; D remains ambiguous. V was pared by 2 bases and J by 2 bases, with 3 bases between. CDR1 is WSHSY and CDR2 is SAAADI in the germline V gene. CDR3 length: 13 residues. CDR3 in amino acids: CASSETNTGELFF. The CDR3 DNA sequence: TGCGCCAGCAGTGAGACTAACACCGGGGAGCTGTTTTTT.

V is TRBV5-4 and J is TRBJ2-4, with D hard to call. The CDR3 has 14 amino acids. V lost 2 bases and J lost 7, with 13 bases in between. Germline CDR1 SGHNT, CDR2 YYREEE (reference sequence). CDR3: CASSFGVSRNIQYF. The CDR3 DNA reads as TGTGCCAGCAGCTTTGGTGTGAGCCGGAACATTCAGTACTTC.

This clone is classed as medium-sized. The V gene is TRBV13, the J gene TRBJ1-1; a possible D gene is TRBD1 (6 bases). V was cut by 8 bases and J by 4 bases, with 11 bases left in between. Germline assignment: CDR1 PRHDT and CDR2 FYEKMQ (reference sequence). The CDR3 is made up of 12 amino acids. The CDR3 coding sequence is TGTGCCAGCGAGGGGGGGGCCACTGAAGCTTTCTTT. This sequence encodes CASEGGATEAFF.

V usage is TRBV5-6 and J usage is TRBJ2-7; possible D gene TRBD2, 6 bases. V lost 2 bases, J lost 6 bases, and 18 bases lay in between. The CDR3 runs 15 residues. CDR1 and CDR2 (germline): SGHDT, YYEEEE. Written as DNA, the CDR3 is TGTGCCAGCAGCTTTGGGGGAGGACCTTTGGGCGAGCAGTACTTC. Its translation is CASSFGGGPLGEQYF.

In its sample, this clone was seen a few times. The rearrangement joins TRBV4-1 to TRBJ1-5; D gene uncertain. Germline loops: CDR1 MGHRA, CDR2 YSYEKL. Trimming removed 1 base at V and 4 bases at J, with 5 bases between. The CDR3 is 13 amino acids. The CDR3: CASSQAVNQPQHF. The CDR3 DNA sequence: TGCGCCAGCAGCCAAGCAGTAAATCAGCCCCAGCATTTT.

The chain employs TRBV5-1 and TRBJ2-7; 10 bases match TRBD2. This CDR3 is built from 16 residues. CDR1 and CDR2 from the germline V gene are SGHRS and YFSETQ. V lost 1 base and J lost 1; bases outside the gene matches: 5. For the CDR3, the DNA is TGCGCCAGCAGCTTGATCCCTAGCGGGGGTTCCTACGAGCAGTACTTC. This codes for CASSLIPSGGSYEQYF.

The chain couples TRBV30 to TRBJ2-4; D remains ambiguous. Trimming took off 0 bases at V and 0 bases at J, with 6 bases between the two ends. CDR1 and CDR2 from the germline V gene are GTSNPN and SVGIG (reference sequence). The CDR3 covers 14 residues. As DNA, the CDR3 is TGTGCCTGGAGTGTACCAGCAGCCAAAAACATTCAGTACTTC. This sequence encodes CAWSVPAAKNIQYF.

The count of this clone is one. The chain employs TRBV27 and TRBJ1-2, with a weak D call TRBD1 (5 bases). CDR1 is MNHEY, CDR2 SMNVEV, per germline (reference sequence). The CDR3 sequence is 13 residues long. V lost 4 bases, J lost 3 bases, and 9 bases lay in between. The CDR3 DNA follows: TGTGCCAGCAGTTCGGGGGTAGACTATGGCTACACCTTC. Translation: CASSSGVDYGYTF.

The V and J genes are TRBV28 and TRBJ2-5; D is unresolved. The J call may be in error: the DNA end matches TRBJ2-7 better. The V gene's germline CDR1 is MDHEN and CDR2 SYDVKM. This CDR3 region has 14 residues. Written as DNA, the CDR3 is TGTGCCAGCAGCCCGCTCCCCAGCTCCTACGAGCAGTACTTC. This codes for CASSPLPSSYEQYF.

V and J are TRBV11-2 and TRBJ2-3, with D perhaps matching TRBD1 or TRBD2 (5 bases each). Germline CDR1 is SGHAT and CDR2 is FQNNGV. V was cut by 5 bases and J by 4 bases, with 19 bases left in between. CDR3 length: 16 residues. The CDR3 protein is CASSPGIPGYSDTQYF. In DNA, the CDR3 is TGTGCCAGCAGCCCGGGGATTCCAGGGTATTCAGATACGCAGTATTTT.

The rearrangement links TRBV7-8 to TRBJ2-7, with TRBD1 as a possible D gene (5 bases). V lost 4 bases to trimming and J lost 2 bases, with 9 bases between them. Germline CDR1 SGHVS, CDR2 FQNEAQ. The CDR3 length is 13 residues. This CDR3 is CASSSDTTYEQYF. As DNA, the CDR3 is TGTGCCAGCAGCTCGGACACTACCTACGAGCAGTACTTC.

This chain connects TRBV25-1 to TRBJ1-1, with TRBD1 matching 7 bases. The CDR3 covers 13 residues. Trimming cost V 7 bases and J 3 bases; bases outside gene matches: 5. Germline V lookup: CDR1 MGHDK, CDR2 SYGVNS. The CDR3, as DNA: TGTGCCAGCAAAGAGGGGGCGTACACTGAAGCTTTCTTT. Translating it yields CASKEGAYTEAFF.

V usage is TRBV6-1 and J usage is TRBJ2-7, with 12 bases lining up with TRBD1. Looked up from germline, CDR1 is MNHNS and CDR2 is SASEGT. This CDR3 comprises 18 residues. Trimming took 2 bases from V and 1 from J; bases not matched to a gene: 9. CDR3 protein: CASSERGTGGYYSYEQYF. The CDR3 region has the DNA TGTGCCAGCAGTGAACGAGGGACAGGGGGCTACTATTCCTACGAGCAGTACTTC.

J is TRBJ2-1 and V is TRBV5-1, with D tentatively TRBD2 (5 bases). The CDR3 length is 15 residues. Germline lookup yields CDR1 SGHRS and CDR2 YFSETQ. V lost 2 bases and J lost 0, with 9 bases in between. CDR3 protein: CASSLPGSSYNEQFF. The CDR3 DNA sequence: TGCGCCAGCAGCTTACCGGGGAGCTCCTACAATGAGCAGTTCTTC.

This clone was seen just once. V gene TRBV25-1 combines with J gene TRBJ2-2; D remains ambiguous. The ends were cut back, 8 bases at V and 6 bases at J, with 7 bases in the middle. The CDR3 sequence is 11 residues long. The germline V gene encodes CDR1 MGHDK and CDR2 SYGVNS. The CDR3 DNA reads TGTGCCAGCTTTATGGCCGGGGAGCTGTTTTTT. This gives the protein CASFMAGELFF. The variable domain in full, with the rest retrieved from reference TRBV25-1 and TRBJ2-2, is EADIYQTPRYLVIGTGKKITLECSQTMGHDKMYWYQQDPGMELHLIHYSYGVNSTEKGDLSSESTVSRIRTEHFPLTLESARPSHTSQYLCASFMAGELFFGEGSRLTVL.

V is TRBV10-2 and J is TRBJ2-2; 7 nucleotides agree with TRBD1. J was trimmed by 0 bases and V by 8 bases; bases with no gene match: 6. Germline loops: CDR1 WSHSY, CDR2 SAAADI. This CDR3 is built from 15 residues. DNA for the CDR3: TGCGCCAGCGGGACAGCGGAAACGAACACCGGGGAGCTGTTTTTT. Translated: CASGTAETNTGELFF.

The chain recombines TRBV28 with TRBJ1-2; 7 positions match TRBD1. The CDR3 consists of 13 residues. Germline CDR1 and CDR2: MDHEN and SYDVKM. V lost 6 bases to trimming and J lost 5 bases; unmatched junction nucleotides: 6. The CDR3 DNA follows: TGTGCCAGCAGCCTTGGGACAGTTTATGGCTACACCTTC. Residues: CASSLGTVYGYTF.

The CDR3 loop reads CASSLGGEQYF. CDR3 bases: TGCGCCAGCAGCTTAGGAGGCGAGCAGTACTTC. V and J are TRBV5-1 and TRBJ2-7; D is possibly TRBD2 (5 bases). V was shortened by 2 bases and J by 6 bases, with 6 bases between the two germline ends. Per the germline V gene, CDR1 is SGHRS and CDR2 is YFSETQ. This CDR3 contains 11 residues.

This chain links TRBV4-1 with TRBJ2-7, with D maybe TRBD2 (6 bases). Per the germline V gene, CDR1 is MGHRA and CDR2 is YSYEKL. This CDR3 has 17 amino acids. The ends were cut back, 2 bases at V and 6 bases at J, with 23 bases in the middle. The DNA for the CDR3 is TGCGCCAGCAGCCAATTTCAACTAGGGAAAGTAGCGGTCGAGCAGTACTTC. Encoded protein: CASSQFQLGKVAVEQYF.

The chain has TRBV5-6 and TRBJ2-7; D remains ambiguous. This CDR3 region has 13 residues. In germline, CDR1 is SGHDT, CDR2 YYEEEE. Trimming pared 2 bases from V and 1 base from J, leaving 7 bases between. This chain's CDR3 is CASSLSLSYEQYF. The CDR3 DNA sequence: TGTGCCAGCAGCTTATCACTTTCCTACGAGCAGTACTTC. Together with reference TRBV5-6 and TRBJ2-7, the CDR3 gives the full variable domain: DAGVTQSPTHLIKTRGQQVTLRCSPKSGHDTVSWYQQALGQGPQFIFQYYEEEERQRGNFPDRFSGHQFPNYSSELNVNALLLGDSALYLCASSLSLSYEQYFGPGTRLTVT.

This chain connects TRBV28 to TRBJ1-2, with TRBD1 identical over 8 bases. CDR1 is MDHEN and CDR2 is SYDVKM in the germline V gene. This CDR3 has 13 residues. Trimming cost V 7 bases and J 5 bases; bases outside gene matches: 6. For the CDR3, the DNA is TGTGCCAGCAAACAACAGGGGGATTATGGCTACACCTTC. Translated: CASKQQGDYGYTF.

The rearrangement uses TRBV19 and TRBJ2-7, with 8 bases lining up with TRBD2. Germline V gene sequence: CDR1 LNHDA, CDR2 SQIVND (reference sequence). This CDR3 has 16 residues. The V gene end was trimmed by 1 base and the J gene end by 0 bases; junction bases not matched to a gene: 5. CDR3: CASSIGSGGYSYEQYF. The CDR3 DNA follows: TGTGCCAGTAGTATAGGGAGCGGGGGCTACTCCTACGAGCAGTACTTC.

J is TRBJ2-7 and V is TRBV4-2; D is perhaps TRBD1 (5 bases). The CDR3 contains 15 residues. Deletions cut 5 bases from V and 2 bases from J, with 16 bases between. Germline CDR1 reads LGHNA; CDR2 reads YNFKEQ. The chain's CDR3 is CASSVQQDGPYEQYF. The CDR3 region has the DNA TGTGCCAGCAGCGTCCAACAGGACGGCCCCTACGAGCAGTACTTC.